This T cell receptor (beta chain) was identified during a study of early T cells in non-severe SARS-CoV-2 infection. Broader study findings: Matching against VDJdb likely underestimated virus-specific expansions, favoring anti-spike CD8.

A remark on this clonotype: What it recognizes is unknown.

The CDR3 covers 15 residues. Individual cDNA molecules received unique molecular identifiers during library preparation. A single record per CDR3 protein comes from TCRdb applying MiXCR to the 5' RACE reads. This sample carries 79,000 or so distinct CDR3 sequences, around 13% of them seen once, and the ten largest clones take about 1.1%. The sequence was obtained from an adult who was a healthcare worker with PCR-confirmed SARS-CoV-2 infection or an uninfected control (not recorded which). Sequencing was done on a sample of whole blood. The rearrangement links TRBV21-1 to TRBJ2-5; the D segment call TRBD2 is taken from the table without a DNA check. TRBV21-1 is marked as a pseudogene. The CDR3 reads CASSKAWGLQETQYF. The CDR3 nucleotides are TGTGCCAGCAGCAAAGCTTGGGGACTTCAAGAGACCCAGTACTTC.